This T cell receptor (beta chain) derives from a study of beta chain features in type 1 diabetes. Only one heparinised blood draw was taken per donor, and its volume averaged roughly 0.12 L. Worth noting for this clone: What it binds is not known.

Study-wide results and caveats: Small HLA sub-analyses could not settle whether HLA shapes TCRB rearrangement. Type 1 diabetes patients showed a moderate but significant shortening of TCRB CDR3s in all four CD4+ subsets. Researchers reported that naive, central memory and Treg TCRB repertoires appeared more similar in patients than in healthy donors.

All of the isolated RNA was reverse transcribed, so expressed TCRB transcripts were sequenced. The protocol was immunoSEQ multiplex PCR, while the TCRdb copy is restricted to in-frame clones and leaves out a portion. Among 300,000 to 350,000 clones listed, approximately 15% were seen once. The CDR3 covers 14 residues. Trimming took 7 bases from V and 5 from J; bases not matched to a gene: 7. Germline V CDR1 and CDR2: SQVTM, ANQGSEA. The sample taken for sequencing was naive CD4+ T cells from blood. The sequence came from a woman between 18 and 29 years old with type 1 diabetes. The rearrangement uses TRBV29-1 and TRBJ2-1; 11 nucleotides line up with TRBD2. The CDR3 DNA reads as TGCAGCGCTACTAGCGGGAGCGTGAACAATGAGCAGTTCTTC. Residues: CSATSGSVNNEQFF.